These T cell receptor beta chains were read from a single sample in a study of identical twins. TCRdb redid the calling of the 5' RACE reads with MiXCR, one entry per CDR3 protein. Of approximately 550,000 distinct CDR3 sequences listed, 20% to 25% are singletons. These data also featured in a second study, about yellow fever vaccine responses in identical twins.

Sample: CD4+ T cells sorted from blood. The source is a woman under 30 in good health. Each CDR3 is given with its conserved first and last residue. The order of the fields is V gene, J gene, D gene, clone size, CDR3 DNA, CDR3 protein. The D gene is left open where the match is weak. Rows give clone size only sometimes, using once, few, many, or a class for an expanded clone.

>TRBV2|TRBJ2-2|.|few
TGTGCCAGCAGCGCCGGGACAAGGGGAGGCGGGGAGCTGTTTTTT
CASSAGTRGGGELFF
>TRBV6-1|TRBJ2-2|TRBD2|.
TGTGCCAGCAGTCTCCGCTTCGCGGGAGTCACCGGGGAGCTGTTTTTT
CASSLRFAGVTGELFF
>TRBV20-1|TRBJ2-1|.|.
TGCAGTGCGGAGGGGGCTAGCGCCTTGCTGGGCAATGAGCAGTTCTTC
CSAEGASALLGNEQFF
>TRBV3-1|TRBJ2-1|.|many
TGTGCCAGCAGCCAAGGAATCTCGGGAAATGAGCAGTTCTTC
CASSQGISGNEQFF
>TRBV6-1|TRBJ2-7|.|.
TGTGCCAGCACTAACCTCGGGACTTTCGTCTACGAGCAGTACTTC
CASTNLGTFVYEQYF
>TRBV20-1|TRBJ1-1|.|.
TGCAGTGCTAGAGGGATTGGGGGCACTGAAGCTTTCTTT
CSARGIGGTEAFF
>TRBV12-3/TRBV12-4|TRBJ2-7|TRBD2|few
TGTGCCAGCAGAACCGGGACTAGCGGGTACGAGCAGTACTTC
CASRTGTSGYEQYF
>TRBV7-2|TRBJ2-7|.|.
TGTGCCAGCACCCTGCAGGAGGGTCCCTACGAGCAGTACTTC
CASTLQEGPYEQYF
>TRBV4-1|TRBJ1-1|.|.
TGCGCCAGCAGCCAAGAATCCCAGGGAAGGAACACTGAAGCTTTCTTT
CASSQESQGRNTEAFF
>TRBV29-1|TRBJ2-7|TRBD1|.
TGCAGCGCCAGCTACAGGGGGCCCCAAGGGACCTACGAGCAGTACTTC
CSASYRGPQGTYEQYF
>TRBV20-1|TRBJ2-3|.|.
TGCAGTGCTAGAGTGGGAGACAGCGTCCACCACACAGATACGCAGTATTTT
CSARVGDSVHHTDTQYF
>TRBV7-2|TRBJ2-2|.|few
TGTGCCAGCAGCCCGCAGTGGGGGAACACCGGGGAGCTGTTTTTT
CASSPQWGNTGELFF
>TRBV5-1|TRBJ2-3|.|many
TGCGCCAGCAGCTTGGGGGGACCTAGCACAGATACGCAGTATTTT
CASSLGGPSTDTQYF
>TRBV9|TRBJ1-4|.|few
TGTGCCAGCAGCGTCCGGGACATCAATGAAAAACTGTTTTTT
CASSVRDINEKLFF
>TRBV19|TRBJ2-1|.|few
TGTGCCAGTAGTATTTTAGGGAATTCCTACAATGAGCAGTTCTTC
CASSILGNSYNEQFF
>TRBV5-1|TRBJ2-7|TRBD1|.
TGCGCCAGCAGCCCCAGACAGGGAAGATCGTCCGAGCAGTACTTC
CASSPRQGRSSEQYF
>TRBV25-1|TRBJ2-7|.|.
TGTGCCAGCAGTGACGCAGGGCCCCATTACTACGAGCAGTACTTC
CASSDAGPHYYEQYF
>TRBV3-1|TRBJ2-5|TRBD2|.
TGTGCCAGCAGCCGGAATAGCGGGGGGGCGCGGGAGACCCAGTACTTC
CASSRNSGGARETQYF
>TRBV28|TRBJ1-2|.|.
TGTGCCAGCAGTCAGCAGGGCCGGGACCGTAACTATGGCTACACCTTC
CASSQQGRDRNYGYTF
>TRBV7-9|TRBJ2-2|.|few
TGTGCCAGCAGCTTGTCCCAGGTTACCACCGGGGAGCTGTTTTTT
CASSLSQVTTGELFF
>TRBV15|TRBJ2-1|.|.
TGTGCCACCAGCAGACAGGGCGCCCACAATGAGCAGTTCTTC
CATSRQGAHNEQFF
>TRBV28|TRBJ2-5|TRBD1|.
TGTGCCAGCAGTGCGCTGGGGACAGGGCCACAAGAGACCCAGTACTTC
CASSALGTGPQETQYF
>TRBV7-9|TRBJ1-1|TRBD1|.
TGTGCCAGCAGCTCTACAGGGGACAGACGTGAAGCTTTCTTT
CASSSTGDRREAFF
>TRBV7-3|TRBJ2-2|TRBD1|.
TGTGCCAGCAGCTTAACGACGGGAGGGACAGGGGTGCGCACCGGGGAGCTGTTTTTT
CASSLTTGGTGVRTGELFF
>TRBV7-3|TRBJ2-2|TRBD1|.
TGTGCCAGCAGCCCCCACCAGGGGGCGAACACCGGGGAGCTGTTTTTT
CASSPHQGANTGELFF
>TRBV6-2/TRBV6-3|TRBJ2-2|.|.
TGTGCCAGCAGTCCCTCGTATGGGGGCTATTGGAACACCGGGGAGCTGTTTTTT
CASSPSYGGYWNTGELFF
>TRBV7-9|TRBJ1-4|.|few
TGTGCCAGTGGGCAGGGGAATAATGAAAAACTGTTTTTT
CASGQGNNEKLFF
>TRBV24-1|TRBJ2-2|TRBD2|few
TGTGCCACCAGTGAGCCTAGCGGTCTGAACACCGGGGAGCTGTTTTTT
CATSEPSGLNTGELFF
>TRBV12-3/TRBV12-4|TRBJ2-1|TRBD2|many
TGTGCCAGCCAGGGACTAGCGGGAGTCAACGAGCAGTTCTTC
CASQGLAGVNEQFF
>TRBV12-3/TRBV12-4|TRBJ1-1|.|few
TGTGCCAGCAGTTTCCGTGGGTGGACTGAAGCTTTCTTT
CASSFRGWTEAFF
>TRBV2|TRBJ1-5|TRBD1|.
TGTGCCAGCAGTTTTACAGGGGGCAGGGGATATAGCAATCAGCCCCAGCATTTT
CASSFTGGRGYSNQPQHF
>TRBV5-1|TRBJ1-1|.|.
TGCGCCAGCGCCCAGGGAGGGGACACTGAAGCTTTCTTT
CASAQGGDTEAFF
>TRBV5-1|TRBJ2-3|.|few
TGCGCCAGCAGCCCGAAGGAGGGTGCAGATACGCAGTATTTT
CASSPKEGADTQYF
>TRBV10-3|TRBJ2-1|TRBD2|.
TGTGCCATCAGTGAGGCCCCTAGGGCGGGAGATAGAAATGAGCAGTTCTTC
CAISEAPRAGDRNEQFF
>TRBV7-6|TRBJ2-3|TRBD2|few
TGTGCCAGCAGCTTAGTACGGGGGAGGGACACAGATACGCAGTATTTT
CASSLVRGRDTDTQYF
>TRBV7-9|TRBJ1-2|.|few
TGTGCCAGCAGCTTCCTAGGGGGAACTAACTATGGCTACACCTTC
CASSFLGGTNYGYTF
>TRBV12-3/TRBV12-4|TRBJ2-2|.|.
TGTGCCAGCACCGGAGGGAATTGGAACACCGGGGAGCTGTTTTTT
CASTGGNWNTGELFF
>TRBV15|TRBJ2-1|TRBD2|.
TGTGCCACCAGCAGTACTACTAGCGGTTACAATGAGCAGTTCTTC
CATSSTTSGYNEQFF
>TRBV2|TRBJ1-5|.|few
TGTGCCAGCAAGGCGGATAGCAATCAGCCCCAGCATTTT
CASKADSNQPQHF